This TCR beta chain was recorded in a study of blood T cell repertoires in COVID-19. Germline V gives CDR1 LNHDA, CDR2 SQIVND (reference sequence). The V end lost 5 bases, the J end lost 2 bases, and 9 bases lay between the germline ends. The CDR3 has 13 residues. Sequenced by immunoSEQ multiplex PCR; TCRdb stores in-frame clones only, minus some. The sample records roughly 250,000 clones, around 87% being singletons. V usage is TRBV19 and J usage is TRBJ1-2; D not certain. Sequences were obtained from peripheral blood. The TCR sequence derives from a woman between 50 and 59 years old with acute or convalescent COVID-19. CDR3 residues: CASSSQRNYGYTF. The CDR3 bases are TGTGCCAGTAGTTCCCAGCGGAACTATGGCTACACCTTC.